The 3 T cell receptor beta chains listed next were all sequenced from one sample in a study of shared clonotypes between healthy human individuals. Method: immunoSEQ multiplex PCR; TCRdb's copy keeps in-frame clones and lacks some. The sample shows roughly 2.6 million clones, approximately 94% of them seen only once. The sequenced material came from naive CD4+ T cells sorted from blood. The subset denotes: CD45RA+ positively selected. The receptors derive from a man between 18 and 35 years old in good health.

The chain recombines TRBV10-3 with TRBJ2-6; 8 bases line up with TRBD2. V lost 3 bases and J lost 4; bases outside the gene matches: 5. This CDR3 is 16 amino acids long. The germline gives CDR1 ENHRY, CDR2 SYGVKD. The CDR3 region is CAISDAGGGGANVLTF. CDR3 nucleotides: TGTGCCATCAGTGACGCGGGAGGCGGCGGGGCCAACGTCCTGACTTTC.

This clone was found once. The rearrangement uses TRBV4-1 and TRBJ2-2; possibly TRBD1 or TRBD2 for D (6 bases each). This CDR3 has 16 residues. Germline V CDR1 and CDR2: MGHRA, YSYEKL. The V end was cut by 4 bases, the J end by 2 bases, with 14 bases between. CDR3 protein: CASSPGAKINTGELFF. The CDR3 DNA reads TGCGCCAGCAGCCCGGGGGCCAAGATTAACACCGGGGAGCTGTTTTTT.

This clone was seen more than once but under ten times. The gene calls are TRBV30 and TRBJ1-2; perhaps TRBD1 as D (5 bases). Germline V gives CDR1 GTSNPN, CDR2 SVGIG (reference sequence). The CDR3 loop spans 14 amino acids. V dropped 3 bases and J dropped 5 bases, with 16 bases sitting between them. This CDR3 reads CAWRKQDGVYGYTF. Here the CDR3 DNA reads TGTGCCTGGAGGAAACAGGACGGGGTATATGGCTACACCTTC.